Given below is one T cell receptor (beta chain) in context. Its antigen is as yet unknown. The record originates from a study of response to subunit inactivated influenza vaccine. General study findings and limits: Each seasonal flu vaccination may recruit only limited new T cells, authors suggested.

The germline gives CDR1 MNHEY, CDR2 SMNVEV (reference sequence). The CDR3 consists of 14 residues. Trimming removed 6 bases at V and 5 bases at J, with 14 bases between. TCRdb re-derived calls from the RT-PCR reads in MiXCR, one entry per CDR3 protein. The repertoire has 550,000 to 650,000 distinct CDR3 sequences, about 12% of them found once; the top ten carry roughly 10%. The source material was PBMCs from blood, sampled on the day of vaccination. This chain connects TRBV27 to TRBJ1-5, with D tentatively TRBD1 (5 bases). The receptor was derived from a man in his fifties who received an inactivated influenza vaccine. In nucleotides, the CDR3 is TGTGCCAGCAGCCCCGCAGGGATTGATCAGCCCCAGCATTTT. This translates into CASSPAGIDQPQHF.